This T cell receptor beta chain is from a study of blood T cell repertoires in COVID-19. Study-wide context: Samples came from the United States, Italy and Spain, spanning acute and convalescent COVID-19. The cDNA or gDNA used as material had been derived from T cells, B-cell-depleted T cells, or PBMCs.

Authors' processing steps: Nucleated cell counts were estimated from reference gene primer amplification. Assay used: immunoSEQ multiplex PCR; TCRdb lists only in-frame clones, some missing. The D gene and trimming were derived from the DNA, and the V and J assignments and clone size from that table. The data contain about 59,000 clones, roughly 91% of them singletons. The sequence was obtained from a human donor in a cohort sampled during active COVID-19. Sequencing was carried out using peripheral blood.

This CDR3 is CASSVAGGISNQPQHF. CDR3 in DNA: TGTGCCAGCAGCGTAGCGGGCGGGATCAGCAATCAGCCCCAGCATTTT. The chain carries TRBV9 and TRBJ1-5; no firm D call. This CDR3 comprises 16 residues. Looked up from germline, CDR1 is SGDLS and CDR2 is YYNGEE. Trimming stripped 0 bases from V and 1 base from J, with 11 bases between.